This TCR beta chain emerged from a study of blood T cell repertoires in COVID-19 (dated by TCRdb to 2020 to 2022). Study-wide context: Samples from collaborators originated in the United States, Italy and Spain and spanned both the acute and convalescent phases of COVID-19. The prospective study material was composed of cDNA or gDNA derived from T cells, B-cell-depleted T cells, or PBMCs. Subjects who had been exposed to COVID-19, were actively infected with it, or had recovered from it provided the deeply sampled blood TCRbeta repertoires that made up the dataset. The repertoires were made available in a free public database intended to serve as a resource for research on the immune response to SARS-CoV-2. Samples were obtained from the ongoing ImmuneRACE study (first 160 participants) and from about 1,300 subjects provided by 6 global collaborators. Nearly every sample came with metadata listing a de-identified subject ID, COVID-19 status, age in years and sex. HLA class I and class II types, where available, came from metadata supplied by the sample provider rather than from assay-based typing. The research as a whole found: The amount of clinical and demographic metadata varied by source and participant and was provided uncurated.

TCRbeta CDR3 regions were amplified from genomic DNA by means of the immunoSEQ Assay, a bias-controlled multiplex PCR. As for the authors' bioinformatics: The number of nucleated cells in each sample was estimated by amplification of reference gene primers within the assay. Sequence reads were collapsed and filtered to measure the absolute abundance of every unique TCRbeta CDR3 rearrangement. For each sample, productive Simpson clonality was calculated as the square root of Simpson's diversity index over productive rearrangements. As stored in TCRdb, this immuneACCESS dataset retains in-frame rearrangements with V and J assigned. A fraction of the clones does not appear; measured against another copy, unresolved V genes explain less than half of the discrepancy, and the remainder lacks a known reason. V, J and clone size are those of that table, while D and trimming were read from the DNA. This sample is represented by about 330,000 clones; about 87% of them were singletons. The ten largest make up around 4.6% of the sample.

Participants in the prospective study were enrolled through a virtual design, were aged roughly 18 to 100 years, and lived in approximately 25 United States geographic areas. In the prospective study, cohorts were assigned on the basis of participant-reported clinical history obtained from a screening survey and a study questionnaire. ImmuneRACE Cohort 3 recovered participants were defined by two consecutive negative NP/OP PCR tests, healthcare professional clearance, or symptom resolution. In the prospective study, mobile phlebotomists collected whole blood, serum and a nasopharyngeal or oropharyngeal swab from each participant. Prospective study participants could optionally give additional blood draws and questionnaires over an approximately 2-month period. Blood samples from the prospective study were shipped frozen or at room temperature prior to DNA extraction. From its cysteine to its phenylalanine, the CDR3 spans 21 amino acids. CDR3 DNA only is kept here, 63 bases in frame from base 1. Taken from the germline V gene (reference sequence), the CDR1 and CDR2 loops are WNHNN and SYGVQD. V loses 6 bases at its end and J loses 0 bases; junction bases beyond the gene matches: 14.

This clone was found once. Its antigen remains undetermined. No much larger clone is present one base from it, and per-base qualities are unavailable. The chain employs TRBV10-1 and TRBJ2-1; 16 bases in between match TRBD2. Sequenced material: PBMCs or T cells enriched from blood (not recorded which). This TCR was sampled from a man aged 25 to 40 who had recovered from COVID-19. The encoded CDR3 is CASSAHPGLAGGIRSYNEQFF. The nucleotide sequence reads as follows: TGCGCCAGCAGCGCACACCCGGGACTAGCGGGGGGGATCCGCTCCTACAATGAGCAGTTCTTC.